This TCR beta chain was retrieved from a study of blood T cell repertoires in COVID-19. The overall study: COVID-19 samples from acute and convalescent phases originated in the United States, Italy and Spain.

The CDR3 contains 12 residues. V was clipped by 3 bases and J by 5 bases, with 8 bases between them. Germline values: CDR1 LNHDA, CDR2 SQIVND (reference sequence). Per the authors' pipeline: Reference gene primer amplification gave estimated nucleated cell counts. Here immunoSEQ multiplex PCR was the method, and the copy in TCRdb shows in-frame clones only, minus some. The V and J calls and clone size are taken from that table; D and trimming were inferred from the DNA. This table holds some 31,000 clones, about 90% found once. V is TRBV19 and J is TRBJ2-7; D gene ambiguous. The receptor was isolated from a human donor with active COVID-19. The donor label of this sample is uncertain. Sequencing was performed on peripheral blood. The DNA for the CDR3 is TGTGCCAGTAGTATGATGCCGGACGAGCAGTACTTC. Its protein product is CASSMMPDEQYF.